A single sample gave rise to the 30 T cell receptor beta chains below, sequenced in a study of OX40 agonist ivuxolimab in advanced cancers. Clones were read by immunoSEQ multiplex PCR, and TCRdb kept only the in-frame ones, dropping some. The data contain roughly 38,000 clones, roughly 82% of them singletons. This specimen consisted of CD4+ or CD8+ T cells sorted from blood, obtained in a trial of the OX40 agonist ivuxolimab. Receptors were obtained from an adult with an advanced solid tumor such as melanoma, head and neck, liver or kidney cancer.

This clone was found once. The chain recombines TRBV7-8 with TRBJ1-1; 9 nucleotides agree with TRBD1. The CDR3 extends over 16 amino acids. V was pared by 5 bases and J by 5 bases, with 12 bases of the junction left unmatched. Germline V gene data show CDR1 as SGHVS and CDR2 as FQNEAQ. The CDR3 DNA follows: TGTGCCAGCAGCCGGACAGGGGCGGTGGGATTTACTGAAGCTTTCTTT. Protein: CASSRTGAVGFTEAFF. The entire variable domain, with the rest obtained from reference TRBV7-8 and TRBJ1-1, is as follows: GAGVSQSPRYKVAKRGQDVALRCDPISGHVSLFWYQQALGQGPEFLTYFQNEAQLDKSGLPSDRFFAERPEGSVSTLKIQRTQQEDSAVYLCASSRTGAVGFTEAFFGQGTRLTVV.

The V and J genes are TRBV19 and TRBJ1-5, with 7 bases aligning to TRBD1. Trimming removed 5 bases from V and 2 bases from J; junction bases left unmatched: 6. CDR3 size: 15 residues. Germline lookup yields CDR1 LNHDA and CDR2 SQIVND (reference sequence). CDR3 loop: CASSSRQGGNQPQHF. DNA of the CDR3: TGTGCCAGTAGTTCCCGACAGGGTGGCAATCAGCCCCAGCATTTT.

The chain uses TRBV30 and TRBJ2-7; no firm D call. This CDR3 has 11 residues. In germline, CDR1 is GTSNPN, CDR2 SVGIG (reference sequence). Trimming removed 0 bases from V and 4 bases from J, with 4 bases in between. For the CDR3, the DNA is TGTGCCTGGAGTGTACAGTACGAGCAGTACTTC. Translation gives CAWSVQYEQYF.

This clone was recorded only once. The chain uses TRBV6-6 and TRBJ2-1; D unresolved. This CDR3 comprises 13 residues. V was shortened by 2 bases and J by 2 bases, with 4 bases between the two germline ends. Germline loops: CDR1 MNHNY, CDR2 SVGAGI (reference sequence). This CDR3 is CASSYDTYNEQFF. The CDR3, as DNA: TGTGCCAGCAGTTACGATACCTACAATGAGCAGTTCTTC.

The J gene is TRBJ2-1, the V gene TRBV7-8; a weak D match, TRBD1 (5 bases). This CDR3 spans 13 amino acids. Germline CDR1 and CDR2: SGHVS and FQNEAQ. V shed 6 bases and J shed 7 bases, with 13 bases lying between them. Written as DNA, the CDR3 is TGTGCCAGCAGGCTACGGCAGGGTAATGAGCAGTTCTTC. Amino acid sequence: CASRLRQGNEQFF.

This clone is categorized as medium-sized. The chain links TRBV19 to TRBJ2-2; unclear D gene. Germline V gene lookup returns CDR1 LNHDA and CDR2 SQIVND (reference sequence). The germline V and J ends were trimmed by 7 bases and 7 bases, with 13 bases remaining between them. The CDR3 consists of 13 residues. CDR3 residues: CASTSLGNGELFF. Written as DNA, the CDR3 is TGTGCCAGTACCAGTCTGGGAAACGGGGAGCTGTTTTTT.

The V call is TRBV10-3, the J call TRBJ1-5; D possibly corresponds to TRBD1 (6 bases). The CDR3 consists of 15 residues. CDR1 and CDR2 from the germline V gene are ENHRY and SYGVKD. Trimming removed 6 bases at V and 7 bases at J, with 19 bases between. This chain's CDR3 is CAIRIGGSGDQPQHF. CDR3 in DNA: TGTGCCATCAGGATCGGGGGATCAGGGGACCAGCCCCAGCATTTT.

CDR3 DNA: TGTGCCAGCAGCCCTGATGGACAGGGGGACAATGAGCAGTTCTTC. Its protein is CASSPDGQGDNEQFF. The rearrangement links TRBV7-2 to TRBJ2-1, with 10 bases that match TRBD1. Germline V lookup: CDR1 SGHTA, CDR2 FQGNSA. The CDR3 is 15 residues long. Trimming removed 5 bases from V and 5 bases from J; junction bases left unmatched: 6.

The rearrangement joins TRBV18 to TRBJ1-3; D gene ambiguous. Germline CDR1 is KGHSH and CDR2 is LQKENI. This CDR3 region has 15 residues. V lost 3 bases, J lost 0 bases, and 9 bases lay in between. The CDR3 loop reads CASSPSVSSGNTIYF. CDR3 sequence (DNA): TGTGCCAGCTCACCGAGTGTATCCTCTGGAAACACCATATATTTT. The full variable domain, in which reference TRBV18 and TRBJ1-3 provide the parts outside the CDR3, is NAGVMQNPRHLVRRRGQEARLRCSPMKGHSHVYWYRQLPEEGLKFMVYLQKENIIDESGMPKERFSAEFPKEGPSILRIQQVVRGDSAAYFCASSPSVSSGNTIYFGEGSWLTVV.

The chain couples TRBV30 to TRBJ2-7; the match to TRBD1 covers 7 bases. This CDR3 spans 12 amino acids. CDR1 is GTSNPN, CDR2 SVGIG, per germline (reference sequence). Germline trimming cut 1 base from V and 4 bases from J; bases unmatched to any gene: 1. In DNA, the CDR3 is TGTGCCTGGAGTGACAGGGGTTACGAGCAGTACTTC. Amino acids: CAWSDRGYEQYF.

The rearrangement links TRBV5-1 to TRBJ2-1; 15 bases are a match to TRBD2. Per the germline V gene, CDR1 is SGHRS and CDR2 is YFSETQ. This CDR3 comprises 15 residues. Germline trimming cut 4 bases from V and 6 bases from J; bases unmatched to any gene: 2. CDR3 sequence: CASSAGLAGGNEQFF. The CDR3 nucleotides are TGCGCCAGCAGCGCGGGACTAGCGGGGGGCAATGAGCAGTTCTTC.

The genes are TRBV18 and TRBJ2-3; tentatively, D is TRBD1 (6 bases). The CDR3 length is 14 residues. The V end lost 4 bases, the J end lost 4 bases, and 12 bases lay between the germline ends. Germline values: CDR1 KGHSH, CDR2 LQKENI. In DNA, the CDR3 is TGTGCCAGCTCACGTACACAGGGATCAGATACGCAGTATTTT. Its translation is CASSRTQGSDTQYF.

J is TRBJ2-5 and V is TRBV7-2; a weak D match, TRBD2 (6 bases). The CDR3 runs to 18 residues. V lost 5 bases and J 4 bases, leaving 26 bases between the germline ends. Germline V gene data show CDR1 as SGHTA and CDR2 as FQGNSA. In DNA form, the CDR3 reads TGTGCCAGCAGCGTCGGGGGTCGCAGTAGAGGTGTGGGAGAGACCCAGTACTTC. Translation gives CASSVGGRSRGVGETQYF.

In its sample, this clone was seen a few times. This rearrangement joins TRBV6-1 to TRBJ2-3, with a tentative D call TRBD1 (8 bases). The CDR3 runs to 14 residues. CDR1 MNHNS and CDR2 SASEGT come from the germline V gene. V gave up 4 bases and J gave up 5 bases, with 13 bases separating them. The CDR3 is CASSVTGGGDTQYF. CDR3 nucleotides: TGTGCCAGCAGTGTCACAGGGGGGGGAGATACGCAGTATTTT.

The rearrangement uses TRBV27 and TRBJ2-1, with a weak D call TRBD2 (5 bases). Trimming shortened V by 2 bases and J by 10 bases, and 12 bases separated the two germline ends. The CDR3 contains 13 residues. The germline gives CDR1 MNHEY, CDR2 SMNVEV (reference sequence). This chain's CDR3 is CASSLQTDSEQFF. In DNA form, the CDR3 reads TGTGCCAGCAGTTTACAGACGGACTCCGAGCAGTTCTTC.

This chain uses TRBV5-8 with TRBJ2-3; D might be TRBD1 or TRBD2, each matching 6 bases. This CDR3 has 14 amino acids. V was cut by 7 bases and J by 3 bases, with 15 bases left in between. Germline loops: CDR1 SGHTS, CDR2 YDEGEE. CDR3 loop: CASRRLGGTDTQYF. For the CDR3, the DNA is TGTGCCAGCCGCCGGCTAGGGGGGACAGATACGCAGTATTTT.

The CDR3 bases are TGTGCCAGCAGTTACGGCGGGGGCTCGAATTCACCCCTCCACTTT. It is translated as CASSYGGGSNSPLHF. The genes are TRBV6-5 and TRBJ1-6; D possibly corresponds to TRBD1 (6 bases). This CDR3 contains 15 residues. The germline CDR1 and CDR2 sequences are MNHEY and SVGAGI. V shed 2 bases and J shed 7 bases, with 12 bases lying between them.

The rearrangement links TRBV10-3 to TRBJ2-2; D possibly corresponds to TRBD1 (5 bases). The length of the CDR3 is 15 residues. V shed 4 bases and J shed 0 bases, with 9 bases lying between them. Germline assignment: CDR1 ENHRY and CDR2 SYGVKD. This CDR3 reads CAISGAGPNTGELFF. The DNA for the CDR3 is TGTGCCATCAGTGGGGCAGGGCCGAACACCGGGGAGCTGTTTTTT.

The chain links TRBV2 to TRBJ2-4, with D perhaps TRBD2 (6 bases). This CDR3 has 15 residues. Deletions cut 5 bases from V and 0 bases from J, with 11 bases between. Germline lookup yields CDR1 SNHLY and CDR2 FYNNEI. The CDR3 sequence is CASSNLAVAKNIQYF. CDR3 DNA sequence: TGTGCCAGCAGTAACTTAGCGGTAGCCAAAAACATTCAGTACTTC.

This clone was counted between two and nine times. This rearrangement joins TRBV27 to TRBJ1-5; 9 nucleotides line up with TRBD1. The CDR3 length is 13 residues. Germline V lookup: CDR1 MNHEY, CDR2 SMNVEV (reference sequence). Trimming cost V 4 bases and J 9 bases; bases outside gene matches: 4. CDR3 nucleotide sequence: TGTGCCAGCAGTTGGGACAGGGAGAGGCCCCAGCATTTT. Translation gives CASSWDRERPQHF.

The chain combines TRBV10-3 with TRBJ1-1; TRBD1 is a possible D gene (6 bases). The germline gives CDR1 ENHRY, CDR2 SYGVKD. The CDR3 is 14 residues long. V lost 9 bases, J lost 1 base, and 15 bases lay in between. The DNA for the CDR3 is TGTGCCATTCGGACAGAAGGAACGAACACTGAAGCTTTCTTT. It yields the protein CAIRTEGTNTEAFF.

The genes are TRBV27 and TRBJ1-6; 7 bases fit TRBD1. From germline, CDR1 is MNHEY and CDR2 SMNVEV (reference sequence). CDR3 length equals 16 residues. After removal of 5 bases from V and 7 bases from J, the junction contained 11 bases not matched to a gene. CDR3 coding DNA: TGTGCCAGCAGTCCCAGTAGGGGGACAGCGAATTCACCCCTCCACTTT. Its translation: CASSPSRGTANSPLHF.

The genes are TRBV2 and TRBJ2-5; 7 bases match TRBD2. Germline V gene lookup returns CDR1 SNHLY and CDR2 FYNNEI. The CDR3 runs 16 residues. J was trimmed by 5 bases and V by 6 bases; bases with no gene match: 15. Here the CDR3 DNA reads TGTGCCAGCAGGGCATCCGGGACTACCCACGGGGAGACCCAGTACTTC. Its translation: CASRASGTTHGETQYF.

The V call is TRBV7-8, the J call TRBJ1-5, with unresolved D. Germline CDR1 and CDR2: SGHVS and FQNEAQ. The V and J ends lost 1 base and 7 bases respectively, with 17 bases between them. This CDR3 is 16 amino acids long. This chain's CDR3 is CASSLGVAAGGQPQHF. Here the CDR3 DNA reads TGTGCCAGCAGCTTAGGAGTTGCTGCGGGCGGACAGCCCCAGCATTTT.

The CDR3 DNA reads as TGTGCCACCAGCACCGACAGATCTAACTATGGCTACACCTTC. Its translation is CATSTDRSNYGYTF. This sequence joins TRBV15 and TRBJ1-2; tentative D call: TRBD1 (5 bases). Trimming pared 4 bases from V and 0 bases from J, leaving 9 bases between. The CDR3 is 14 amino acids. Germline-derived CDR1 and CDR2 are LNHNV and YYDKDF (reference sequence).

The V and J genes are TRBV2 and TRBJ1-4; TRBD1 matches at 9 bases. With V trimmed by 6 bases and J by 5 bases, 7 bases remained unmatched. The CDR3 covers 15 residues. CDR1 and CDR2 (germline): SNHLY, FYNNEI. CDR3 sequence (DNA): TGTGCCAGCAGAGTCCGGACAGGGGCCAATGAAAAACTGTTTTTT. This gives the protein CASRVRTGANEKLFF.

This sequence joins TRBV29-1 and TRBJ1-5; D remains unclear. Germline V gene data show CDR1 as SQVTM and CDR2 as ANQGSEA. The CDR3 loop spans 13 amino acids. Trimming removed 7 bases at V and 2 bases at J, with 12 bases between. CDR3 DNA sequence: TGCAGCGCCTCTGACACCGGCAATCAGCCCCAGCATTTT. This sequence encodes CSASDTGNQPQHF.

The rearrangement links TRBV28 to TRBJ1-2; 12 positions match TRBD1. The CDR3 has 16 amino acids. Germline CDR1 MDHEN, CDR2 SYDVKM. V lost 2 bases and J lost 7; bases outside the gene matches: 8. The CDR3 here is CASSLTRDRGRGGYTF. CDR3 in DNA: TGTGCCAGCAGTTTAACCCGGGACAGGGGGCGAGGTGGCTACACCTTC.

Comment on this clone: An end of the junction differs from the germline gene, which may be a read error. This CDR3 is also generated by other DNA sequences in the sample. The chain links TRBV15 to TRBJ2-7, with 12 nucleotides matching TRBD2. Germline V gene lookup returns CDR1 LNHNV and CDR2 YYDKDF (reference sequence). The CDR3 has 20 residues. CDR3 nucleotides: TGTGCTACCAGCAGAGTTGACGGGGAACTAGCGGGAGGTTGGGCCTACGAGCAGTACTTC. Translating gives CATSRVDGELAGGWAYEQYF. Based on the CDR3 plus reference TRBV15 and TRBJ2-7, the full variable domain is DAMVIQNPRYQVTQFGKPVTLSCSQTLNHNVMYWYQQKSSQAPKLLFHYYDKDFNNEADTPDNFQSRRPNTSFCFLDIRSPGLGDTAMYLCATSRVDGELAGGWAYEQYFGPGTRLTVT.

This chain uses TRBV2 with TRBJ1-5; D is perhaps TRBD1 (5 bases). CDR3 length equals 15 residues. Trimming pared 5 bases from V and 3 bases from J, leaving 14 bases between. Germline-derived CDR1 and CDR2 are SNHLY and FYNNEI. The CDR3 DNA follows: TGTGCCAGCAGTCGGGACCTGACTAACAATCAGCCCCAGCATTTT. It specifies CASSRDLTNNQPQHF.